The rows below give T cell receptor beta chains drawn from one sample of a study of T cell responses to AZD1222 COVID-19 vaccine. Repertoires were generated with immunoSEQ multiplex PCR, while TCRdb's copy carries only in-frame clones and drops some. The profile shows some 130,000 clones, roughly 93% of them singletons. The specimen comprised peripheral blood, sampled on day 0 of AZD1222 vaccination. Receptors were obtained from an adult in good health. The CDR3 runs from the conserved cysteine through the conserved F or W. Each record gives: J gene, clone size, D gene, V gene, CDR3 DNA, CDR3 protein. D genes are given only for firm matches. A row's size may be missing; if present it is once, few, many or a size class.

TRBJ2-7	-	TRBD1	TRBV24-1	TGTGCCACCAGTGATTGGGACAGGGACGAGCAGTACTTC	CATSDWDRDEQYF
TRBJ1-2	-	TRBD1	TRBV29-1	TGCAGCGTTCACCATCCTACAGGGGTGGCTGGTGGCTACACCTTC	CSVHHPTGVAGGYTF
TRBJ2-1	-	-	TRBV11-3	TGTGCCAGCAGCTTAGACAGAGAGTACAATGAGCAGTTCTTC	CASSLDREYNEQFF
TRBJ1-1	-	TRBD1	TRBV4-1	TGCGCCAGCAGCCAAGTCGAGGGGGCGAACACTGAAGCTTTCTTT	CASSQVEGANTEAFF
TRBJ2-3	-	-	TRBV12-1	TGTGCCAGCAGCTCATTACGGGAGGGCACAGATACGCAGTATTTT	CASSSLREGTDTQYF
TRBJ2-7	-	-	TRBV12-5	TGTGCTAGTGGGTTTCAAGAGGTTTTACACGAGCAGTACTTC	CASGFQEVLHEQYF
TRBJ2-3	once	-	TRBV5-1	TGCGCCAGCAGCTTGGATATTCAGGGGGGGTCGGATACGCAGTATTTT	CASSLDIQGGSDTQYF
TRBJ2-2	-	TRBD2	TRBV19	TGTGCCAGACGTAAGCGGGAGGCGACCGGGGAGCTGTTTTTT	CARRKREATGELFF
TRBJ1-1	-	-	TRBV30	TGTGCCTGGAGTCTAGGACAGAACATGAACACTGAAGCTTTCTTT	CAWSLGQNMNTEAFF
TRBJ1-4	-	TRBD1	TRBV19	TGTGCCAGTGGTCTTCACAGGGGCGGAGGGACAACTAATGAAAAACTGTTTTTT	CASGLHRGGGTTNEKLFF
TRBJ1-4	-	-	TRBV19	TGTGCCAGTAGTACAGGACAGCTTAAGGGAAAACTGTTTTTT	CASSTGQLKGKLFF
TRBJ1-3	-	-	TRBV9	TGTGCCAGCAGCGTAGTCCCAGGGGAAGGAAACACCATATATTTT	CASSVVPGEGNTIYF
TRBJ1-1	-	-	TRBV5-6	TGTGCCAGCAGCTTGTCCCCGGCCACTGAAGCTTTCTTT	CASSLSPATEAFF